The present entry profiles one TCR beta chain with its context. Its target is unknown. The sample belongs to a study of OX40 agonist ivuxolimab in advanced cancers. Autoimmune disease history or systemic immunosuppression disqualified patients. Using immunoSEQ multiplex PCR, the repertoire was profiled, and TCRdb retains in-frame clones only, with some absent. The sample yields around 75,000 clones, nearly 90% seen once. CDR1 is LNHNV and CDR2 is YYDKDF in the germline V gene (reference sequence). This CDR3 comprises 13 residues. Overall study findings and caveats: Near-lowest levels of clonal expansion characterized partial responders at 0.1-3.0 mg/kg.

Sequenced material: CD4+ or CD8+ T cells sorted from blood, taken in a trial of the OX40 agonist ivuxolimab. The rearrangement joins TRBV15 to TRBJ2-5; no definite D call. TRBJ2-7 explains the end of the DNA better; the J call may be wrong. This sequence originates from an adult with an advanced solid tumor such as melanoma, head and neck, liver or kidney cancer. The CDR3 reads CATSRDREYEQYF. The CDR3 DNA reads as TGTGCCACCAGCAGAGATAGAGAATACGAGCAGTACTTC.